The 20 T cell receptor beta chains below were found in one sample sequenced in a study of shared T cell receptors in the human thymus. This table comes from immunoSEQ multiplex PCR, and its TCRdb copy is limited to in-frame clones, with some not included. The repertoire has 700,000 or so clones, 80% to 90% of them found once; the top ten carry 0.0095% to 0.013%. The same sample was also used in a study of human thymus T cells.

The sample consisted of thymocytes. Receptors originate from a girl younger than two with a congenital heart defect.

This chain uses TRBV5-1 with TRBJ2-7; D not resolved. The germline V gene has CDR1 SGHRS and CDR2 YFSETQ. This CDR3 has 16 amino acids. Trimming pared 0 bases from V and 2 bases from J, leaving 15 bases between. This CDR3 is CASSLVLGRLTYEQYF. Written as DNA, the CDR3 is TGCGCCAGCAGCTTGGTCCTCGGCAGGCTTACCTACGAGCAGTACTTC.

The CDR3 region is CASSMGSGGAGRFGGYTF. The CDR3 DNA reads as TGTGCCAGTAGTATGGGTTCGGGGGGCGCCGGGAGGTTCGGTGGCTACACCTTC. The chain employs TRBV19 and TRBJ1-2; perhaps TRBD1 as D (6 bases). Looked up from germline, CDR1 is LNHDA and CDR2 is SQIVND (reference sequence). V was pared by 3 bases and J by 7 bases, with 27 bases between. The CDR3 contains 18 residues.

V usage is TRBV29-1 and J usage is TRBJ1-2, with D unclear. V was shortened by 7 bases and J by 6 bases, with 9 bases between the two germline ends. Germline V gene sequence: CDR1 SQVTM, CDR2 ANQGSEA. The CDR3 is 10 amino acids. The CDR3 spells CSARSDGYTF. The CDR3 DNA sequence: TGCAGCGCCCGCAGTGATGGCTACACCTTC.

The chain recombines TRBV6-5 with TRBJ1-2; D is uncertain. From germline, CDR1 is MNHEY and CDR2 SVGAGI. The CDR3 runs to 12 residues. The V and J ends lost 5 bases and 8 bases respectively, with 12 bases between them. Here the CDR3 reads CASSQSRRGYTF. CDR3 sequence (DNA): TGTGCCAGCAGTCAGTCTCGGAGAGGCTACACCTTC.

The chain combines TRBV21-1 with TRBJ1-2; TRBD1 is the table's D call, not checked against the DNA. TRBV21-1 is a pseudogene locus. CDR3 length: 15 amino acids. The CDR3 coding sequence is TGTGCCAGCAGCAAAGTAAGCCAGGCCGGCTATGGCTACACCTTC. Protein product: CASSKVSQAGYGYTF.

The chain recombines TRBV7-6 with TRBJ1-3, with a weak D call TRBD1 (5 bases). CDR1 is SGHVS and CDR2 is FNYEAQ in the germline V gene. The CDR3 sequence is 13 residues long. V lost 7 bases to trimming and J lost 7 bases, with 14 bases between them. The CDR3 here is CASTPLGGNTIYF. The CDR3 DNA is TGTGCCAGCACCCCCCTGGGGGGGAACACCATATATTTT.

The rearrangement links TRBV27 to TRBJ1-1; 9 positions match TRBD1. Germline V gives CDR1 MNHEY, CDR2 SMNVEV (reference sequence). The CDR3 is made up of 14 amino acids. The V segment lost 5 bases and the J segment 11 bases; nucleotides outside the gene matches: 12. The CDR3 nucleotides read TGTGCCAGCAGTCACGGACAGGGGAGCGGTCTGGCTTTCTTT. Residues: CASSHGQGSGLAFF.

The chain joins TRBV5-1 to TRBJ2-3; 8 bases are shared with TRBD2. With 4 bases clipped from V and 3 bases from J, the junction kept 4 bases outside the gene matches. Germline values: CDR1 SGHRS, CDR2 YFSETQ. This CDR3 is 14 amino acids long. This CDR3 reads CASSTRLATDTQYF. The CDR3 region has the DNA TGCGCCAGCAGCACCCGACTAGCGACAGATACGCAGTATTTT.

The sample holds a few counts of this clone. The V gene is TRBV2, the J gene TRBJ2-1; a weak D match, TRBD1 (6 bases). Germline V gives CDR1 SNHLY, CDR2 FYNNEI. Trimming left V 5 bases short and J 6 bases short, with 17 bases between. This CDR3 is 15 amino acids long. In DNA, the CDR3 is TGTGCCAGCAGTAAGGGGGATAGGATTGGCAATGAGCAGTTCTTC. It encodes CASSKGDRIGNEQFF.

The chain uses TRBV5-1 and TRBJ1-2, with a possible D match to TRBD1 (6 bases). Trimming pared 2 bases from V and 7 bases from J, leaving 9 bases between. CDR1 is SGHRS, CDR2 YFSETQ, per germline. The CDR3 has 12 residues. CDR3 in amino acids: CASSFTGSGYTF. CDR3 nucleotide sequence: TGCGCCAGCAGCTTCACAGGGTCTGGCTACACCTTC.

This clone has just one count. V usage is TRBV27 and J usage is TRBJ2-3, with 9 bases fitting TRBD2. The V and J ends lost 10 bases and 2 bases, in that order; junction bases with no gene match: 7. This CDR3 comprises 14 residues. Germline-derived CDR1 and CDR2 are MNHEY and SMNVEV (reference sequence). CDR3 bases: TGTGCCACCGTCCCTAGCGGGGTCACAGATACGCAGTATTTT. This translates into CATVPSGVTDTQYF.

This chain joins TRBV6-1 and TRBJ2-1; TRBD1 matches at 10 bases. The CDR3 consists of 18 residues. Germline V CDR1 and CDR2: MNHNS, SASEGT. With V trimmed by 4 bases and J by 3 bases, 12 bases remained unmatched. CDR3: CASSAVPGQGRYYNEQFF. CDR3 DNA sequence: TGTGCCAGCAGTGCAGTCCCGGGACAGGGGAGGTACTACAATGAGCAGTTCTTC.

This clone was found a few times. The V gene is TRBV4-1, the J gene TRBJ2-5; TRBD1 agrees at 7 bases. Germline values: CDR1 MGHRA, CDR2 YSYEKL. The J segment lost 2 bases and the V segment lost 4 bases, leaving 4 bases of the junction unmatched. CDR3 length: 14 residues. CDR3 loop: CASSPGTVQETQYF. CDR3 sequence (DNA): TGCGCCAGCAGCCCCGGGACAGTTCAAGAGACCCAGTACTTC.

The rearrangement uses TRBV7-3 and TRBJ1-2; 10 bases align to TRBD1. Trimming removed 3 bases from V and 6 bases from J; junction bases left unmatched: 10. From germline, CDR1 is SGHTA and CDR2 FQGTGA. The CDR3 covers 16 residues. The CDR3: CASSLSPRGQGNGYTF. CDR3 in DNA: TGTGCCAGCAGCTTGTCCCCCCGGGGACAGGGGAATGGCTACACCTTC. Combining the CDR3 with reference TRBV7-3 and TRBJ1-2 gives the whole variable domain GAGVSQTPSNKVTEKGKYVELRCDPISGHTALYWYRQSLGQGPEFLIYFQGTGAADDSGLPNDRFFAVRPEGSVSTLKIQRTERGDSAVYLCASSLSPRGQGNGYTFGSGTRLTVV.

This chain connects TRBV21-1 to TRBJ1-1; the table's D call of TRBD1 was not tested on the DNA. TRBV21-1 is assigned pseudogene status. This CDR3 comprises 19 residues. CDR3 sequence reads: CASSTLAGTGIEMNTEAFF. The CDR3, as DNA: TGTGCCAGCAGCACGCTGGCCGGGACAGGGATTGAAATGAACACTGAAGCTTTCTTT.

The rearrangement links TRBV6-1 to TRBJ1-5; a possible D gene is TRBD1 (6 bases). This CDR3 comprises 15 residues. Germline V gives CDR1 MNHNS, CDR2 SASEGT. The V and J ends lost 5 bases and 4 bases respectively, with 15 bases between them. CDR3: CASSPPGTLNQPQHF. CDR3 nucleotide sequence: TGTGCCAGCAGTCCACCTGGGACACTAAATCAGCCCCAGCATTTT.

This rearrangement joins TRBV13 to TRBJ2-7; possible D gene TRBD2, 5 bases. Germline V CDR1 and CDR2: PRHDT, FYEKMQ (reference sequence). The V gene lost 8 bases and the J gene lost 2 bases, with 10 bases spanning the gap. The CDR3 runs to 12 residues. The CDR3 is CASAGRTYEQYF. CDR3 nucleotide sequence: TGTGCCAGCGCGGGCAGAACCTACGAGCAGTACTTC.

The chain's CDR3 is CASSHARDRSIEQYF. For the CDR3, the DNA is TGCGCCAGCAGCCACGCCCGGGACAGGTCTATCGAGCAGTACTTC. The V gene is TRBV4-1, the J gene TRBJ2-7; 8 bases are a match to TRBD1. Germline CDR1 reads MGHRA; CDR2 reads YSYEKL. J lost 6 bases, V lost 3 bases, and 10 bases had no gene match. The CDR3 length is 15 residues.

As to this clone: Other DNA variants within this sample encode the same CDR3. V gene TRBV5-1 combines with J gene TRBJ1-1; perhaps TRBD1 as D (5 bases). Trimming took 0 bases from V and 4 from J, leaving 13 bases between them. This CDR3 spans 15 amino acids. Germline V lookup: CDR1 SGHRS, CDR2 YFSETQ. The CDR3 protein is CASSLVGEVGTEAFF. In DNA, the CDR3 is TGCGCCAGCAGCTTGGTAGGGGAAGTGGGCACTGAAGCTTTCTTT.

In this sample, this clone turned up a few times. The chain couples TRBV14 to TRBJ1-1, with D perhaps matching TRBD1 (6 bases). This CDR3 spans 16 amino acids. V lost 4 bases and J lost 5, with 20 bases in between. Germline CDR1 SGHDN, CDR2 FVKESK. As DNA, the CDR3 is TGTGCCAGCAGCCCAGATGATCAGGGGATTAGGACTGAAGCTTTCTTT. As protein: CASSPDDQGIRTEAFF. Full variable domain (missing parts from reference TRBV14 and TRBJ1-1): EAGVTQFPSHSVIEKGQTVTLRCDPISGHDNLYWYRRVMGKEIKFLLHFVKESKQDESGMPNNRFLAERTGGTYSTLKVQPAELEDSGVYFCASSPDDQGIRTEAFFGQGTRLTVV.